These 10 T cell receptor beta chains were sequenced from one sample in a study of blood T cells in healthy people across ages. Combining a sample-barcoded 5' primer with a J-beta primer mix, a second PCR ran for roughly 7 to 12 cycles. TCRdb reprocessed the 5' RACE reads via MiXCR and lists one record per CDR3 protein. The sample lists about 1.7 million distinct CDR3 sequences; 28% were seen once. The sample was blood. The source of these receptors is a woman aged 30 to 39 in good health.

This sequence joins TRBV7-2 and TRBJ1-1, with a tentative D call TRBD1 (5 bases). Germline assignment: CDR1 SGHTA and CDR2 FQGNSA. The V and J ends lost 5 bases and 6 bases respectively, with 13 bases between them. The length of the CDR3 is 13 residues. CDR3 sequence (DNA): TGTGCCAGCAGCCGCCTGCGGGGCGCTGAAGCTTTCTTT. This gives the protein CASSRLRGAEAFF.

The chain combines TRBV7-9 with TRBJ1-4, with D perhaps TRBD1 (5 bases). Between the trimmed V and J ends, which lost 2 bases and 2 bases, there was a span of 24 bases. The germline gives CDR1 SEHNR, CDR2 FQNEAQ (reference sequence). The CDR3 sequence is 20 residues long. The CDR3 bases are TGTGCCAGCAGCTTACCGTCTCGCGGGGACCCCTTGCCGACTAATGAAAAACTGTTTTTT. Its translation is CASSLPSRGDPLPTNEKLFF.

With respect to this clonotype: At one boundary the junction diverges from the germline segment, which might be a read error. This chain connects TRBV12-3 or TRBV12-4 to TRBJ2-3, with D tentatively TRBD1 (6 bases). The CDR3 covers 17 residues. Here the CDR3 DNA reads TGTGCCAGCAGTTCCAGACCACAGACAGGACGCGCAGATATGCAGTATTTT. Translating it yields CASSSRPQTGRADMQYF.

The J gene is TRBJ2-7, the V gene TRBV5-1, with D perhaps matching TRBD1 (5 bases). The germline V gene has CDR1 SGHRS and CDR2 YFSETQ. V gave up 6 bases and J gave up 3 bases, with 10 bases separating them. The CDR3 spans 12 residues. The CDR3 DNA sequence: TGCGCCAGCAACTCTCAGGGCTACGAGCAGTACTTC. Its protein is CASNSQGYEQYF.

J is TRBJ2-7 and V is TRBV28; no clear D. V lost 4 bases to trimming and J lost 0 bases, with 10 bases between them. Germline values: CDR1 MDHEN, CDR2 SYDVKM. The CDR3 is 14 residues long. The CDR3 is CASSSPPGSYEQYF. The CDR3 nucleotides read TGTGCCAGCAGTTCCCCCCCCGGCTCCTACGAGCAGTACTTC.

This chain links TRBV7-2 with TRBJ1-1; maybe TRBD1 (5 bases). CDR3 size: 14 residues. V lost 5 bases, J lost 1 base, and 11 bases lay in between. The V gene's germline CDR1 is SGHTA and CDR2 FQGNSA. CDR3 region: CASSIQGRNTEAFF. The CDR3 DNA follows: TGTGCCAGCAGCATCCAGGGCCGGAACACTGAAGCTTTCTTT. Using reference TRBV7-2 and TRBJ1-1 for the parts outside the CDR3, the full variable domain is GAGVSQSPSNKVTEKGKDVELRCDPISGHTALYWYRQSLGQGLEFLIYFQGNSAPDKSGLPSDRFSAERTGGSVSTLTIQRTQQEDSAVYLCASSIQGRNTEAFFGQGTRLTVV.

This chain links TRBV10-1 with TRBJ2-1; perhaps TRBD2 as D (5 bases). The CDR3 loop spans 15 amino acids. Trimming pared 2 bases from V and 8 bases from J, leaving 16 bases between. Germline CDR1 and CDR2: WNHNN and SYGVQD (reference sequence). CDR3 sequence: CASSEAGRTIDEQFF. The DNA for the CDR3 is TGCGCCAGCAGTGAGGCGGGTCGTACTATCGATGAGCAGTTCTTC.

This sequence joins TRBV5-1 and TRBJ1-2; 12 nucleotides align to TRBD1. Germline V CDR1 and CDR2: SGHRS, YFSETQ. The CDR3 spans 14 residues. V dropped 6 bases and J dropped 8; count of bases not matched to a gene: 8. The CDR3 coding sequence is TGCGCCAGCACTGCGGGACAGGGGGCCAAGGGCTACACCTTC. As protein: CASTAGQGAKGYTF. Full variable domain (remainder filled in from reference TRBV5-1 and TRBJ1-2): KAGVTQTPRYLIKTRGQQVTLSCSPISGHRSVSWYQQTPGQGLQFLFEYFSETQRNKGNFPGRFSGRQFSNSRSEMNVSTLELGDSALYLCASTAGQGAKGYTFGSGTRLTVV.

This chain connects TRBV12-3 or TRBV12-4 to TRBJ1-4; TRBD1 is a possible D gene (5 bases). Trimming took off 3 bases at V and 8 bases at J, with 16 bases between the two ends. The CDR3 has 15 amino acids. As DNA, the CDR3 is TGTGCCAGCAGTTTGATGGTGGACACTGCCGAAAAACTGTTTTTT. Protein product: CASSLMVDTAEKLFF.

This clonotype was counted between two and nine times. The chain links TRBV11-2 to TRBJ2-7; the D gene is possibly TRBD2 (5 bases). The CDR3 consists of 14 residues. V dropped 5 bases and J dropped 5 bases, with 16 bases sitting between them. CDR1 SGHAT and CDR2 FQNNGV come from the germline V gene. The CDR3 spells CASSLGRGKNEQYF. The CDR3 coding sequence is TGTGCCAGCAGCCTCGGACGGGGAAAGAACGAGCAGTACTTC. The full variable domain, rest sourced from reference TRBV11-2 and TRBJ2-7, is EAGVAQSPRYKIIEKRQSVAFWCNPISGHATLYWYQQILGQGPKLLIQFQNNGVVDDSQLPKDRFSAERLKGVDSTLKIQPAKLEDSAVYLCASSLGRGKNEQYFGPGTRLTVT.